A selection of T cell receptor beta chains follows, all from one sample in a study of blood T cell repertoires in COVID-19. TCRdb keeps only in-frame clones here, not all; method: immunoSEQ multiplex PCR. The sample consists of about 200,000 clones, around 81% of them appearing once. The source material was peripheral blood. The receptors here all came from a human donor in a cohort sampled during active COVID-19. CDR3s include the opening cysteine and the closing phenylalanine or tryptophan. A D gene is named only where the DNA matches it firmly. For some rows the clone size is stated as once, few or many, or as a class when expanded; others skip it.

>TRBV4-2|TRBJ1-5|.|.
TGTGCCAGCAGCCAAGAAGGTCGCTTGGGGGCCGACAATCAGCCCCAGCATTTT
CASSQEGRLGADNQPQHF
>TRBV5-4|TRBJ1-1|.|.
TGTGCCAGCAGCTTCAGGGGTGTTCGGAACACTGAAGCTTTCTTT
CASSFRGVRNTEAFF
>TRBV18|TRBJ2-7|.|.
TGTGCCAGCTCACCAGGCAAGCGAAACGAGCAGTACTTC
CASSPGKRNEQYF
>TRBV5-4|TRBJ2-3|.|TRBD1
TGTGCCAGCAGTTCCTACAGGGGGCTAACAGATACGCAGTATTTT
CASSSYRGLTDTQYF
>TRBV4-3|TRBJ1-2|.|.
TGCGCCAGCAGCCCGGGGTCGAGGGTCTATGGCTACACCTTC
CASSPGSRVYGYTF
>TRBV18|TRBJ2-1|.|TRBD1
TGTGCCAGCTCACCATCAGCCCCAGGGGGTTACAATGAGCAGTTCTTC
CASSPSAPGGYNEQFF
>TRBV7-8|TRBJ1-5|few|TRBD1
TGTGCCAGCAGCATGACAGGGGGAGGCAATCAGCCCCAGCATTTT
CASSMTGGGNQPQHF
>TRBV28|TRBJ2-1|.|.
TGTGCCAGCCTCCTCGACAGTTACAATGAGCAGTTCTTC
CASLLDSYNEQFF
>TRBV4-2|TRBJ2-5|.|.
TGTGCCAGCAGCCAAGATCCCCAGTTCGGGGAGACCCAGTACTTC
CASSQDPQFGETQYF
>TRBV30|TRBJ2-3|.|TRBD2
TGTGCCTGGAGTGCGGGACTAGCAGTGGATACGCAGTATTTT
CAWSAGLAVDTQYF
>TRBV5-1|TRBJ2-2|.|TRBD2
TGCGCCAGCAGCAAGCGACTAGCGGCTGACACCGGGGAGCTGTTTTTT
CASSKRLAADTGELFF
>TRBV2|TRBJ2-1|.|TRBD2
TGTGCCAGCAGTGAATTTTCCGGAGGACTAGAGTTCTTC
CASSEFSGGLEFF
>TRBV7-2|TRBJ2-7|.|TRBD1
TGTGCCAGCAGCTACGGGGACAGGGGGAGGGAGCAGTACTTC
CASSYGDRGREQYF
>TRBV19|TRBJ2-5|few|.
TGTGCCAGTAGTAGCAGGGCAGAGACCCAGTACTTC
CASSSRAETQYF
>TRBV5-6|TRBJ2-7|.|.
TGTGCCAGCAGCTTGGGGTCAGGGGCCGAGCAGTACTTC
CASSLGSGAEQYF
>TRBV14|TRBJ1-3|.|.
TGTGCCAGCAGCCCTCAGGATTGGGGAAACACCATATATTTT
CASSPQDWGNTIYF
>TRBV28|TRBJ1-5|.|TRBD1
TGTGCCAGCAGTTTGTTGACAGGGGACCTCTATCAGCCCCAGCATTTT
CASSLLTGDLYQPQHF
>TRBV11-3|TRBJ2-2|.|.
TGTGCCAGCAGCATGGGGGACTTTCTCACCGGGGAGCTGTTTTTT
CASSMGDFLTGELFF
>TRBV28|TRBJ1-2|few|.
TGTGCCAGCAGTTCCCCCTCCCAGAGCTACACCTTC
CASSSPSQSYTF
>TRBV5-4|TRBJ2-7|few|.
TGTGCCAGCAGCTTCGACTCCTCCTACGAGCAGTACTTC
CASSFDSSYEQYF
>TRBV2|TRBJ2-2|.|TRBD1
TGTGCCAGCAGTGACCTGACAGGGGAATCCGGGGAGCTGTTTTTT
CASSDLTGESGELFF
>TRBV19|TRBJ2-3|.|TRBD1
TGTGCCAGTAGTATAGGACAGGGGAGCCAGCAGTATTTT
CASSIGQGSQQYF
>TRBV13|TRBJ2-2|few|.
TGTGCCAGCAGCTTAGATCTCTTTTCGAACACCGGGGAGCTGTTTTTT
CASSLDLFSNTGELFF
>TRBV6-5|TRBJ1-1|.|TRBD1
TGTGCCAGCAGGAGGGGACAGATGAACACTGAAGCTTTCTTT
CASRRGQMNTEAFF
>TRBV28|TRBJ2-1|.|.
TGTGCCAGCAGTTTAGACAGGTACAATGAGCAGTTCTTC
CASSLDRYNEQFF
>TRBV28|TRBJ2-3|.|TRBD1
TGTGCCAGCAGTTTTGGAAATACAGGGGTTCCTTACACAGATACGCAGTATTTT
CASSFGNTGVPYTDTQYF
>TRBV19|TRBJ2-1|.|.
TGTGCCAGTAGTATAGACAGCCGGAGGGGTAACAATGAGCAGTTCTTC
CASSIDSRRGNNEQFF
>TRBV5-4|TRBJ1-6|once|.
TGTGCCAGCAGCTTGGGACAGCCTAATTCACCCCTCCACTTT
CASSLGQPNSPLHF
>TRBV24-1|TRBJ1-1|.|.
TGTGCCACCAGTGATCCAGGGGCCAACACTGAAGCTTTCTTT
CATSDPGANTEAFF
>TRBV6-5|TRBJ2-7|.|TRBD1
TGTGCCAGCAGGGGTGACAGGGGCTCTAGCGAGCAGTACTTC
CASRGDRGSSEQYF